The 22 T cell receptor beta chains listed next were all sequenced from one sample in a study of control samples from healthy donors and cancer patients. Sequencing used immunoSEQ multiplex PCR; TCRdb keeps in-frame clones, though not all of them. The sample consists of some 120,000 clones, about 92% of them appearing once. Sample: PBMCs. Every receptor here comes from a man aged 45-65 years with head and neck cancer.

V usage is TRBV11-2 and J usage is TRBJ2-7; D is ambiguous. V lost 5 bases to trimming and J lost 5 bases, with 13 bases between them. The CDR3 spans 13 residues. CDR1 and CDR2 (germline): SGHAT, FQNNGV. In DNA form, the CDR3 reads TGTGCCAGCAGCCTCTGGCAGGTAGACGAGCAGTACTTC. Amino acid sequence: CASSLWQVDEQYF.

V is TRBV9 and J is TRBJ1-6, with D tentatively TRBD1 (6 bases). The germline V gene has CDR1 SGDLS and CDR2 YYNGEE. The CDR3 has 15 residues. V was trimmed by 3 bases and J by 9 bases, leaving 16 bases between them. CDR3 protein: CASSGQQGWGSPLHF. The CDR3 DNA reads as TGTGCCAGCAGCGGTCAACAGGGTTGGGGTTCACCCCTCCACTTT.

This chain uses TRBV7-8 with TRBJ2-5; D is possibly TRBD2 (6 bases). This CDR3 is built from 15 residues. Germline V gene data show CDR1 as SGHVS and CDR2 as FQNEAQ. V lost 0 bases and J lost 4, with 12 bases in between. CDR3 sequence reads: CASSLAGGLGETQYF. The CDR3 region has the DNA TGTGCCAGCAGCTTAGCGGGGGGTTTGGGAGAGACCCAGTACTTC.

V and J are TRBV19 and TRBJ1-6; 8 nucleotides agree with TRBD1. Unmatched junction bases numbered 2, after V lost 4 bases and J lost 6 bases. Per the germline V gene, CDR1 is LNHDA and CDR2 is SQIVND (reference sequence). CDR3 length: 14 amino acids. CDR3: CASSTQGGNSPLHF. CDR3 coding DNA: TGTGCCAGTAGTACACAGGGGGGTAATTCACCCCTCCACTTT.

The genes are TRBV30 and TRBJ1-5, with 7 bases that match TRBD1. The germline CDR1 and CDR2 sequences are GTSNPN and SVGIG (reference sequence). After removal of 3 bases from V and 0 bases from J, the junction contained 5 bases not matched to a gene. This CDR3 has 15 amino acids. DNA for the CDR3: TGTGCCTGGAGCCACCAGGGGGTTAGCAATCAGCCCCAGCATTTT. This codes for CAWSHQGVSNQPQHF.

The rearrangement joins TRBV7-8 to TRBJ2-7; D is unclear. Germline CDR1 and CDR2: SGHVS and FQNEAQ. V lost 5 bases and J 7 bases, leaving 9 bases between the germline ends. The CDR3 is made up of 11 amino acids. DNA of the CDR3: TGTGCCAGCAGCCCCATCGTGGAGCAGTACTTC. It codes for CASSPIVEQYF. Variable domain in full (rest from reference TRBV7-8 and TRBJ2-7): GAGVSQSPRYKVAKRGQDVALRCDPISGHVSLFWYQQALGQGPEFLTYFQNEAQLDKSGLPSDRFFAERPEGSVSTLKIQRTQQEDSAVYLCASSPIVEQYFGPGTRLTVT.

This clone was seen just once. The chain combines TRBV30 with TRBJ1-3, with a weak D call TRBD1 (5 bases). The germline CDR1 and CDR2 sequences are GTSNPN and SVGIG (reference sequence). The CDR3 covers 13 residues. V was shortened by 2 bases and J by 4 bases, with 9 bases between the two germline ends. CDR3 sequence (DNA): TGTGCCTGGAGTCGGGGGAGCGGAAACACCATATATTTT. Its translation: CAWSRGSGNTIYF. The variable domain in full, with the rest retrieved from reference TRBV30 and TRBJ1-3, is SQTIHQWPATLVQPVGSPLSLECTVEGTSNPNLYWYRQAAGRGLQLLFYSVGIGQISSEVPQNLSASRPQDRQFILSSKKLLLSDSGFYLCAWSRGSGNTIYFGEGSWLTVV.

The table lists this clone with a count of one. The chain joins TRBV5-4 to TRBJ1-1; TRBD1 matches at 7 bases. This CDR3 region has 13 residues. V shed 5 bases, J shed 4 bases, and the junction held 5 bases outside the gene matches. Germline CDR1 is SGHNT and CDR2 is YYREEE (reference sequence). The CDR3 DNA sequence: TGTGCCAGCAGATACAGGGGCGGCACTGAAGCTTTCTTT. This codes for CASRYRGGTEAFF.

V and J are TRBV5-6 and TRBJ1-2; 9 nucleotides line up with TRBD1. The germline V gene encodes CDR1 SGHDT and CDR2 YYEEEE. The CDR3 is made up of 16 amino acids. J gave up 2 bases and V 6 bases, and 11 bases lay outside the gene matches. The CDR3 reads CASTSGQGFTNYGYTF. In DNA, the CDR3 is TGTGCCAGCACCTCGGGACAGGGCTTCACCAACTATGGCTACACCTTC.

The V gene is TRBV9, the J gene TRBJ2-3; possible D gene TRBD1, 5 bases. In germline, CDR1 is SGDLS, CDR2 YYNGEE. V was trimmed by 1 base and J by 6 bases, leaving 12 bases between them. The CDR3 has 14 amino acids. In DNA form, the CDR3 reads TGTGCCAGCAGCGTAAAAGGCAGGGCGGATACGCAGTATTTT. It yields the protein CASSVKGRADTQYF.

The chain uses TRBV27 and TRBJ2-5, with D maybe TRBD1 (6 bases). The V gene lost 6 bases and the J gene lost 1 base, with 15 bases spanning the gap. Per germline, CDR1 MNHEY and CDR2 SMNVEV (reference sequence). The CDR3 length is 15 residues. As DNA, the CDR3 is TGTGCCAGCAGCGCGCCCCGAGGGGGCCAAGAGACCCAGTACTTC. As protein: CASSAPRGGQETQYF.

The rearrangement uses TRBV7-4 and TRBJ1-5, with a possible D match to TRBD1 (5 bases). CDR3 size: 13 residues. Trimming cost V 1 base and J 7 bases, with 8 bases left between them. Germline values: CDR1 SGHVT, CDR2 SQSDAQ. CDR3 sequence reads: CASSLGGVQPQHF. The DNA for the CDR3 is TGTGCCAGCAGCTTAGGGGGGGTCCAGCCCCAGCATTTT.

The chain combines TRBV4-3 with TRBJ2-2; the D gene is possibly TRBD1 (7 bases). Trimming removed 4 bases from V and 7 bases from J, with 10 bases in between. The germline V gene has CDR1 LGHNA and CDR2 YSLEER. This CDR3 has 13 residues. CDR3 region: CASSLRGDGELFF. CDR3 DNA sequence: TGCGCCAGCAGCCTCAGGGGGGACGGGGAGCTGTTTTTT.

V usage is TRBV4-1 and J usage is TRBJ2-7, with D hard to call. V was trimmed by 0 bases and J by 6 bases, leaving 12 bases between them. The germline CDR1 and CDR2 sequences are MGHRA and YSYEKL. The CDR3 spans 14 residues. CDR3 region: CASSQDGRPSEQYF. DNA of the CDR3: TGCGCCAGCAGCCAAGATGGCAGGCCCAGCGAGCAGTACTTC.

The chain has TRBV4-2 and TRBJ1-2, with 9 bases lining up with TRBD1. This CDR3 comprises 15 residues. Trimming cost V 5 bases and J 1 base; bases outside gene matches: 5. The germline V gene has CDR1 LGHNA and CDR2 YNFKEQ. DNA for the CDR3: TGTGCCAGCAGCTTAAGGACAGGGGATAACTATGGCTACACCTTC. The encoded protein is CASSLRTGDNYGYTF.

J is TRBJ1-2 and V is TRBV30, with D possibly matching TRBD1 (5 bases). This CDR3 is 12 amino acids long. Per the germline V gene, CDR1 is GTSNPN and CDR2 is SVGIG (reference sequence). The ends were cut back, 7 bases at V and 11 bases at J, with 20 bases in the middle. CDR3 loop: CAFFQGDLGYTF. The CDR3 DNA reads TGTGCCTTTTTCCAAGGGGACCTTGGGTACACCTTC.

The chain uses TRBV7-2 and TRBJ1-2, with D uncertain. V was trimmed by 3 bases and J by 13 bases, leaving 18 bases between them. This CDR3 has 13 residues. Germline values: CDR1 SGHTA, CDR2 FQGNSA. CDR3 sequence: CASSFLAVRPLTF. The CDR3 coding sequence is TGTGCCAGCAGCTTCCTCGCGGTCAGGCCCCTCACCTTC.

The CDR3 spells CAGRGGANYNEQFF. The CDR3 DNA is TGTGCCGGCCGGGGAGGGGCAAACTACAATGAGCAGTTCTTC. This chain connects TRBV7-9 to TRBJ2-1, with 7 positions matching TRBD2. The CDR3 spans 14 residues. Germline lookup yields CDR1 SEHNR and CDR2 FQNEAQ (reference sequence). V lost 11 bases to trimming and J lost 3 bases; unmatched junction nucleotides: 10.

This rearrangement joins TRBV28 to TRBJ1-1; D possibly corresponds to TRBD1 (5 bases). The CDR3 totals 14 residues. V was clipped by 3 bases and J by 4 bases, with 12 bases between them. From germline, CDR1 is MDHEN and CDR2 SYDVKM. CDR3 bases: TGTGCCAGCAGTTTGGGGGGGTCGGGCACTGAAGCTTTCTTT. Amino acid sequence: CASSLGGSGTEAFF.

The rearrangement joins TRBV30 to TRBJ1-6; 8 bases are a match to TRBD1. The CDR3 runs 13 residues. The germline CDR1 and CDR2 sequences are GTSNPN and SVGIG (reference sequence). Trimming cost V 6 bases and J 9 bases; bases outside gene matches: 7. The CDR3 DNA sequence: TGTGCCTGCGGACAGGGAACTTCTTCACCCCTCCACTTT. As protein: CACGQGTSSPLHF.

The rearrangement joins TRBV5-8 to TRBJ1-2; D call uncertain. V lost 3 bases, J lost 9 bases, and 15 bases lay in between. The germline V gene encodes CDR1 SGHTS and CDR2 YDEGEE. This CDR3 has 13 amino acids. The CDR3 here is CASSYILSSSYTF. The DNA for the CDR3 is TGTGCCAGCAGCTACATTTTAAGTTCGAGCTACACCTTC.

The chain employs TRBV9 and TRBJ1-1; D may be TRBD1 (5 bases). The CDR3 covers 13 residues. V lost 0 bases to trimming and J lost 3 bases, with 6 bases between them. Looked up from germline, CDR1 is SGDLS and CDR2 is YYNGEE. CDR3 protein: CASSVGGDTEAFF. The CDR3 coding sequence is TGTGCCAGCAGCGTAGGAGGGGACACTGAAGCTTTCTTT. The entire variable domain, with the rest obtained from reference TRBV9 and TRBJ1-1, is as follows: DSGVTQTPKHLITATGQRVTLRCSPRSGDLSVYWYQQSLDQGLQFLIQYYNGEERAKGNILERFSAQQFPDLHSELNLSSLELGDSALYFCASSVGGDTEAFFGQGTRLTVV.